Each of the 12 T cell receptor beta chains below was sequenced from the same sample in a study of Graves' ophthalmopathy and Graves' hyperthyroidism. From RNA, the CDR3 regions of TCR beta chains were amplified and sequenced. In the first round, RT-PCR was carried out with HTBI primers, and a multiplex PCR formed the second round. TCRdb itself ran the multiplex PCR reads through MiXCR, one entry per CDR3 protein. The sample consists of just over 600,000 distinct CDR3 sequences, roughly 20% of them appearing once. Sequencing was carried out using peripheral blood. The receptor source for this set is a woman between 18 and 29 years old with stable Graves' hyperthyroidism. Some clones in this sample may be carry-over from other donors' samples.

A single count supports this clonotype. This chain connects TRBV20-1 to TRBJ2-7; D is possibly TRBD2 (5 bases). The CDR3 is 14 amino acids. Germline CDR1 is DFQATT and CDR2 is SNEGSKA (reference sequence). V lost 0 bases and J 4 bases, leaving 13 bases between the germline ends. CDR3 in DNA: TGCAGTGCTAGAGATGTAACTAGTTCTTACGAGCAGTACTTC. It translates to CSARDVTSSYEQYF.

The table lists this clonotype with many counts. The chain combines TRBV6-1 with TRBJ2-5; 7 bases map to TRBD1. Germline trimming cut 7 bases from V and 9 bases from J; bases unmatched to any gene: 14. CDR3 length equals 14 residues. Per the germline V gene, CDR1 is MNHNS and CDR2 is SASEGT. CDR3 in DNA: TGTGCCAGCATGACAGACAGGGTTGGTGTGGCCCAGTACTTC. It yields the protein CASMTDRVGVAQYF.

This chain connects TRBV28 to TRBJ2-7; D not resolved. Germline V gene lookup returns CDR1 MDHEN and CDR2 SYDVKM. This CDR3 comprises 11 residues. Trimming took off 6 bases at V and 12 bases at J, with 15 bases between the two ends. CDR3 bases: TGTGCCAGCAGGGGCCTAGGTTCATGGTACTTC. It encodes CASRGLGSWYF.

This clonotype occurred many times. V usage is TRBV5-1 and J usage is TRBJ2-7; no clear D. V was shortened by 6 bases and J by 2 bases, with 15 bases between the two germline ends. The V gene's germline CDR1 is SGHRS and CDR2 YFSETQ. This CDR3 has 14 amino acids. The CDR3 DNA reads TGCGCCAGCACCGAAGCCAGCAGCCCCTACGAGCAGTACTTC. Residues: CASTEASSPYEQYF. Full variable domain (rest looked up from reference TRBV5-1 and TRBJ2-7): KAGVTQTPRYLIKTRGQQVTLSCSPISGHRSVSWYQQTPGQGLQFLFEYFSETQRNKGNFPGRFSGRQFSNSRSEMNVSTLELGDSALYLCASTEASSPYEQYFGPGTRLTVT.

This clonotype occurred many times. The rearrangement uses TRBV5-5 and TRBJ1-1, with D unclear. Germline values: CDR1 SGHKS, CDR2 YYEKEE (reference sequence). The CDR3 is 12 residues long. V was pared by 8 bases and J by 4 bases, with 12 bases between. The CDR3 DNA follows: TGTGCCAGTTCAAGTAGGAGCACTGAAGCTTTCTTT. Translated, it gives CASSSRSTEAFF.

This clonotype was picked up many times. This chain uses TRBV30 with TRBJ1-1; possible D gene TRBD1, 6 bases. CDR1 is GTSNPN, CDR2 SVGIG, per germline (reference sequence). The length of the CDR3 is 13 residues. V dropped 4 bases and J dropped 4 bases, with 13 bases sitting between them. The CDR3 loop reads CAWNSGASTEAFF. The CDR3 DNA reads TGTGCCTGGAATTCAGGGGCGAGCACTGAAGCTTTCTTT.

This clonotype came up many times. The J gene is TRBJ2-5, the V gene TRBV29-1; a weak D match, TRBD2 (6 bases). Germline CDR1 and CDR2: SQVTM and ANQGSEA. Trimming removed 7 bases from V and 1 base from J, with 16 bases in between. This CDR3 has 14 amino acids. The CDR3 DNA sequence: TGCAGCGGCTCTTGGAGGGGACTCCAAGAGACCCAGTACTTC. Translated, it gives CSGSWRGLQETQYF.

The V gene is TRBV2, the J gene TRBJ2-2; D assignment may be TRBD1 or TRBD2 (5 bases each). This CDR3 comprises 14 residues. The germline gives CDR1 SNHLY, CDR2 FYNNEI. V lost 3 bases and J lost 4, with 9 bases in between. CDR3 in DNA: TGTGCCAGCAGTGACAGGGCGGGCACCGGGGAGCTGTTTTTT. Translating it yields CASSDRAGTGELFF.

This clonotype was counted at least ten times. The rearrangement uses TRBV20-1 and TRBJ2-5, with D unresolved. Germline CDR1 and CDR2: DFQATT and SNEGSKA (reference sequence). The CDR3 is made up of 13 amino acids. V was trimmed by 2 bases and J by 6 bases, leaving 13 bases between them. DNA for the CDR3: TGCAGTGCTAGATATGACACCCCCAAGACCCAGTACTTC. The encoded protein is CSARYDTPKTQYF.

The V and J genes are TRBV6-1 and TRBJ2-7; maybe TRBD2 (6 bases). The CDR3 is 14 residues long. V gave up 7 bases and J gave up 0 bases, with 13 bases separating them. Germline assignment: CDR1 MNHNS and CDR2 SASEGT. The CDR3 region has the DNA TGTGCCAGCACTAACCCGGGACTCTCCTACGAGCAGTACTTC. Protein: CASTNPGLSYEQYF.

This clonotype has at least ten counts. This chain connects TRBV13 to TRBJ2-5; 7 bases map to TRBD2. Per germline, CDR1 PRHDT and CDR2 FYEKMQ (reference sequence). CDR3 length: 15 amino acids. V shed 4 bases, J shed 3 bases, and the junction held 8 bases outside the gene matches. The CDR3 sequence: CASSSRRLAEETQYF. DNA for the CDR3: TGTGCCAGCAGCTCGAGGCGTCTAGCGGAAGAGACCCAGTACTTC.

This clonotype appeared many times. The V and J genes are TRBV6-5 and TRBJ1-2; 7 bases are shared with TRBD1. With V trimmed by 5 bases and J by 7 bases, 13 bases remained unmatched. The CDR3 is 15 amino acids. In germline, CDR1 is MNHEY, CDR2 SVGAGI. The CDR3 DNA follows: TGTGCCAGCAGTCCCCGTGAAGGGGGCGTAGGTGGCTACACCTTC. Its translation: CASSPREGGVGGYTF.